This TCR beta chain comes out of a study of graft-versus-host responses after intestinal transplantation. This CDR3 has 15 residues. V gave up 3 bases and J gave up 3 bases; unmatched junction bases: 5. Germline V gene data show CDR1 as LNHDA and CDR2 as SQIVND (reference sequence). On this clone itself: Its antigen is not known.

Sequenced by immunoSEQ multiplex PCR; TCRdb stores in-frame clones only, minus some. Of about 64,000 clones listed, roughly nine tenths are singletons. Study conclusions and caveats: Recipient marrow harbored GvH clones, some of which surfaced first in ileum or blood.

The sequences come from unstimulated CD8+ T cells sorted from spleen or lymph node cells, collected before transplant. The chain links TRBV19 to TRBJ2-1, with 7 bases matching TRBD2. The receptor was derived from a human donor who was the organ donor for an intestinal transplant. DNA for the CDR3: TGTGCCAGTAGTATGGAGGTAGCGGGCTACAATGAGCAGTTCTTC. Protein sequence: CASSMEVAGYNEQFF.